The clone carrying this TCR beta chain was observed a single time. These data belong to a study of shared clonotypes between healthy human individuals. In germline, CDR1 is GTSNPN, CDR2 SVGIG (reference sequence). The CDR3 sequence is 15 residues long. V was shortened by 1 base and J by 6 bases, with 19 bases between the two germline ends. Negatively enriched CD4+ T cells were divided by CD45RA into naive and memory. Assay: immunoSEQ multiplex PCR; the TCRdb copy retains only in-frame clones and omits some. The table records over 850,000 clones, roughly 74% of them present only once. This sequence was found in a man aged 18 to 29 in good health. Some clones in this sample may be carry-over from other donors' samples. V and J are TRBV30 and TRBJ2-7; D is uncertain. The sample taken for sequencing was memory CD4+ T cells from PBMCs. Indicated subset: CD45RA-negative fraction. The CDR3 coding sequence is TGTGCCTGGAGTGCGTTTAGGTGGGCTACGGGCGAGCAGTACTTC. This codes for CAWSAFRWATGEQYF. The full variable domain, its missing parts supplied by reference TRBV30 and TRBJ2-7, is SQTIHQWPATLVQPVGSPLSLECTVEGTSNPNLYWYRQAAGRGLQLLFYSVGIGQISSEVPQNLSASRPQDRQFILSSKKLLLSDSGFYLCAWSAFRWATGEQYFGPGTRLTVT.